The 20 T cell receptor beta chains below come from one sample, sequenced in a study of identical twins. Each CDR3 protein is one row after TCRdb ran MiXCR on the 5' RACE reads. This repertoire shows more than 200,000 distinct CDR3 sequences, roughly 13% found once; its top ten account for 8.5% to 10%. Sequencing input: memory (CD45RO+) T cells sorted from blood. The receptors here all came from a woman under 30 in good health.

This clonotype occurred a few times. The chain combines TRBV15 with TRBJ1-1; no reliable D call. V dropped 0 bases and J dropped 4 bases, with 12 bases sitting between them. CDR1 and CDR2 (germline): LNHNV, YYDKDF (reference sequence). The CDR3 is made up of 15 amino acids. CDR3 sequence: CATSRDAGRVTEAFF. The CDR3 DNA reads as TGTGCCACCAGCAGAGATGCAGGCCGGGTCACTGAAGCTTTCTTT.

The chain has TRBV4-3 and TRBJ2-1; 11 nucleotides line up with TRBD2. Germline-derived CDR1 and CDR2 are LGHNA and YSLEER. V was clipped by 0 bases and J by 4 bases; unmatched bases: 2. The CDR3 extends over 16 amino acids. CDR3 DNA sequence: TGCGCCAGCAGCCAAGAGTCTAGCGGGGGGTACAATGAGCAGTTCTTC. Amino acids: CASSQESSGGYNEQFF.

The chain carries TRBV2 and TRBJ2-7; D uncertain. Trimming took off 7 bases at V and 0 bases at J, with 13 bases between the two ends. CDR1 and CDR2 from the germline V gene are SNHLY and FYNNEI. The CDR3 contains 14 residues. The CDR3 DNA reads as TGTGCCAGCAAAGACAACTGGAGCTCCTACGAGCAGTACTTC. Translated: CASKDNWSSYEQYF. Supplemented by reference TRBV2 and TRBJ2-7, the full variable domain reads EPEVTQTPSHQVTQMGQEVILRCVPISNHLYFYWYRQILGQKVEFLVSFYNNEISEKSEIFDDQFSVERPDGSNFTLKIRSTKLEDSAMYFCASKDNWSSYEQYFGPGTRLTVT.

The chain has TRBV7-6 and TRBJ2-5; tentatively, D is TRBD1 or TRBD2 (6 bases each). Per germline, CDR1 SGHVS and CDR2 FNYEAQ. The CDR3 covers 14 residues. Deletions cut 4 bases from V and 5 bases from J, with 14 bases between. The CDR3 DNA sequence: TGTGCCAGCAGCTCTCGGGGGCCCGGCGAGACCCAGTACTTC. This gives the protein CASSSRGPGETQYF. Filled out from reference TRBV7-6 and TRBJ2-5, the complete variable domain reads GAGVSQSPRYKVTKRGQDVALRCDPISGHVSLYWYRQALGQGPEFLTYFNYEAQQDKSGLPNDRFSAERPEGSISTLTIQRTEQRDSAMYRCASSSRGPGETQYFGPGTRLLVL.

The sample holds a few counts of this clonotype. The J gene is TRBJ2-2, the V gene TRBV5-5; D is possibly TRBD2 (6 bases). The CDR3 is made up of 15 amino acids. The germline gives CDR1 SGHKS, CDR2 YYEKEE (reference sequence). Between the trimmed V and J ends, which lost 5 bases and 5 bases, there was a span of 16 bases. The CDR3 nucleotides are TGTGCCAGCAGACCTAGCATGGGGGGAACCGGGGAGCTGTTTTTT. Protein product: CASRPSMGGTGELFF.

Only a few counts were recorded for this clonotype. The chain uses TRBV5-5 and TRBJ1-1; D is uncertain. V dropped 7 bases and J dropped 3 bases, with 10 bases sitting between them. The germline gives CDR1 SGHKS, CDR2 YYEKEE (reference sequence). The CDR3 is made up of 12 amino acids. The CDR3 sequence is CASGRSYTEAFF. CDR3 bases: TGTGCCAGCGGGAGGTCGTACACTGAAGCTTTCTTT.

The chain carries TRBV29-1 and TRBJ2-7; D call uncertain. The CDR3 runs to 10 residues. V was clipped by 4 bases and J by 3 bases, with 4 bases between them. CDR1 is SQVTM, CDR2 ANQGSEA, per germline. The CDR3 sequence: CSVANYEQYF. CDR3 DNA: TGCAGCGTTGCTAACTACGAGCAGTACTTC.

There are a few counts of this clonotype. The chain employs TRBV13 and TRBJ2-7; D is unclear. With 2 bases removed from V and 0 bases from J, the gap between germline ends came to 20 bases. The CDR3 has 18 amino acids. Per the germline V gene, CDR1 is PRHDT and CDR2 is FYEKMQ (reference sequence). The CDR3 is CASSLLAYPGSSSYEQYF. In nucleotides, the CDR3 is TGTGCCAGCAGCTTACTGGCGTACCCGGGTTCAAGCTCCTACGAGCAGTACTTC.

This clonotype was seen a handful of times. The chain links TRBV12-3 or TRBV12-4 to TRBJ2-5; TRBD2 matches at 7 bases. This CDR3 contains 15 residues. V was clipped by 7 bases and J by 0 bases; unmatched bases: 8. As DNA, the CDR3 is TGTGCCAGCAAGGATATCGGGAGGTACCAAGAGACCCAGTACTTC. It yields the protein CASKDIGRYQETQYF.

This clonotype was seen a handful of times. V gene TRBV6-2 or TRBV6-3 combines with J gene TRBJ1-1; 8 bases match TRBD1. The trim removed 7 bases at V and 4 bases at J, leaving 20 bases unmatched. The CDR3 extends over 18 amino acids. Per the germline V gene, CDR1 is MNHEY and CDR2 is SVGEGT. Written as DNA, the CDR3 is TGTGCCAGCAAGTATTCAAACTCCCGGACAGGGACGGGCACTGAAGCTTTCTTT. As protein: CASKYSNSRTGTGTEAFF.

This clonotype has more than one count but fewer than ten. V usage is TRBV7-2 and J usage is TRBJ2-7; 13 bases line up with TRBD2. The CDR3 consists of 16 residues. Germline V lookup: CDR1 SGHTA, CDR2 FQGNSA. V was pared by 0 bases and J by 5 bases, with 4 bases of the junction left unmatched. The CDR3, as DNA: TGTGCCAGCAGCTTAGCGACTAGCGGGAGGCGCCACGAGCAGTACTTC. Its translation: CASSLATSGRRHEQYF.

Only a few counts were recorded for this clonotype. V gene TRBV6-1 combines with J gene TRBJ2-2, with D perhaps TRBD2 (5 bases). V lost 2 bases to trimming and J lost 6 bases, with 13 bases between them. The CDR3 is 15 amino acids. Germline V gene data show CDR1 as MNHNS and CDR2 as SASEGT. DNA for the CDR3: TGTGCCAGCAGTGAAACGCGGCCGAGGGCCGGGGAGCTGTTTTTT. Protein sequence: CASSETRPRAGELFF.

The chain uses TRBV12-3 or TRBV12-4 and TRBJ2-5, with D unclear. V lost 6 bases and J lost 3, with 5 bases in between. The CDR3 is made up of 11 amino acids. The CDR3 here is CASSHKETQYF. DNA of the CDR3: TGTGCCAGCAGCCACAAAGAGACCCAGTACTTC.

This sequence joins TRBV20-1 and TRBJ2-3; TRBD2 is a possible D gene (5 bases). Trimming shortened V by 2 bases and J by 4 bases, and 16 bases separated the two germline ends. The CDR3 length is 15 residues. Per the germline V gene, CDR1 is DFQATT and CDR2 is SNEGSKA (reference sequence). The CDR3, as DNA: TGCAGTGCTAGATCCCCTAGAGGGATGTCAGATACGCAGTATTTT. It is translated as CSARSPRGMSDTQYF.

This clonotype was found a few times. A read error may account for a junction end that differs from germline. This sequence joins TRBV7-8 and TRBJ1-2; D is undetermined. CDR1 SGHVS and CDR2 FQNEAQ come from the germline V gene. The CDR3 runs 13 residues. CDR3 sequence reads: CASSLDLNYGYTF. CDR3 nucleotide sequence: TGTGCCAGCAGTTTAGACCTCAACTATGGCTACACCTTC.

This clonotype was picked up a small number of times. The genes are TRBV11-2 and TRBJ2-1, with a tentative D call TRBD1 (7 bases). The CDR3 has 16 amino acids. With 1 base removed from V and 1 base from J, the gap between germline ends came to 11 bases. Germline-derived CDR1 and CDR2 are SGHAT and FQNNGV. In DNA, the CDR3 is TGTGCCAGCAGCTTAGGCAGGGGGACTTCCTACAATGAGCAGTTCTTC. As protein: CASSLGRGTSYNEQFF.

This clonotype was seen a handful of times. The CDR3: CASSFLRTSDTYEQYF. CDR3 coding DNA: TGTGCCAGCAGTTTCCTTCGGACTAGCGATACCTACGAGCAGTACTTC. This chain connects TRBV27 to TRBJ2-7, with TRBD2 matching over 9 bases. V lost 3 bases to trimming and J lost 2 bases; unmatched junction nucleotides: 8. CDR1 and CDR2 (germline): MNHEY, SMNVEV (reference sequence). The CDR3 runs to 16 residues.

This clonotype was counted many times. The chain carries TRBV5-1 and TRBJ2-5; D remains unclear. Trimming removed 0 bases from V and 4 bases from J, with 4 bases in between. The germline CDR1 and CDR2 sequences are SGHRS and YFSETQ. CDR3 length equals 12 residues. In nucleotides, the CDR3 is TGCGCCAGCAGCTTGGGATCAGAGACCCAGTACTTC. It translates to CASSLGSETQYF.

The genes are TRBV20-1 and TRBJ2-5; TRBD1 matches at 10 bases. CDR1 DFQATT and CDR2 SNEGSKA come from the germline V gene (reference sequence). The junction had 4 bases not matched to a gene; V was cut back by 3 bases and J by 3 bases. This CDR3 region has 14 residues. In DNA form, the CDR3 reads TGCAGTGCTAGGGAGACAGGGGGCAAAGAGACCCAGTACTTC. It is translated as CSARETGGKETQYF.

The rearrangement links TRBV10-3 to TRBJ2-1, with a possible D match to TRBD2 (6 bases). The CDR3 is made up of 15 amino acids. V lost 7 bases and J lost 1, with 14 bases in between. Germline CDR1 and CDR2: ENHRY and SYGVKD. CDR3 amino acids: CAIKEGGESYNEQFF. The CDR3 nucleotides are TGTGCCATCAAAGAGGGCGGGGAATCCTACAATGAGCAGTTCTTC.